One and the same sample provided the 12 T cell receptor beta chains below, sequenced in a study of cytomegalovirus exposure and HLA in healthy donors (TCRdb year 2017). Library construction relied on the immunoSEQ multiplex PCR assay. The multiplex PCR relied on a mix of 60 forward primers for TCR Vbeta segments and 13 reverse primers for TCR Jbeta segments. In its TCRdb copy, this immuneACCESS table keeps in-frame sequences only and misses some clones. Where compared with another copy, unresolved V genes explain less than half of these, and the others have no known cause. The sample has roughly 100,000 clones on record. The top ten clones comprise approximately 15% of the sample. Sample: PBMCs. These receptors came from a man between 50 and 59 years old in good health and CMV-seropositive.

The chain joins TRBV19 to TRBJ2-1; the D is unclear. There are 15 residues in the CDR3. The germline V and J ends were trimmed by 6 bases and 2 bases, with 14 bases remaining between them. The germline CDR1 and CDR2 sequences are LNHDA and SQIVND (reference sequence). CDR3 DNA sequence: TGTGCCAGTAGCTATAGCCTAGGAACCTACAATGAGCAGTTCTTC. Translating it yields CASSYSLGTYNEQFF. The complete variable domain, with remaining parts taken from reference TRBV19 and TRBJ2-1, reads DGGITQSPKYLFRKEGQNVTLSCEQNLNHDAMYWYRQDPGQGLRLIYYSQIVNDFQKGDIAEGYSVSREKKESFPLTVTSAQKNPTAFYLCASSYSLGTYNEQFFGPGTRLTVL.

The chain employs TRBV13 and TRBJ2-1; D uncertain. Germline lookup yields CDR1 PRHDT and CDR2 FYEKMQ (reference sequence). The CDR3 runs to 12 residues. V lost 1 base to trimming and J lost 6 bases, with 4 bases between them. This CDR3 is CASSLVGNEQFF. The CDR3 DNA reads TGTGCCAGCAGCTTAGTCGGCAATGAGCAGTTCTTC.

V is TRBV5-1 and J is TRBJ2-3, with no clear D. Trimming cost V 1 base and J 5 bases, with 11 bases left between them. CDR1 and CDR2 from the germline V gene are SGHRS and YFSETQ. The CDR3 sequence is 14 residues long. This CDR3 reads CASSLTTKGDTQYF. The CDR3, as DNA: TGCGCCAGCAGCTTGACTACTAAAGGAGATACGCAGTATTTT.

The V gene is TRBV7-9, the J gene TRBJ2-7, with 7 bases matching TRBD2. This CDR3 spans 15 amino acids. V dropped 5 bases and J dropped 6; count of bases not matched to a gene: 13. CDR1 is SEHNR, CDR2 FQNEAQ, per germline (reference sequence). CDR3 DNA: TGTGCCAGCAGCCCTAGGGGATCTAGCGGCCTCGAGCAGTACTTC. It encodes CASSPRGSSGLEQYF.

CDR3 region: CASIEQGSNQPQHF. DNA for the CDR3: TGTGCCAGCATCGAACAGGGAAGCAATCAGCCCCAGCATTTT. The rearrangement links TRBV7-2 to TRBJ1-5; D perhaps matches TRBD1 (6 bases). CDR3 length: 14 residues. Germline values: CDR1 SGHTA, CDR2 FQGNSA. Trimming took off 7 bases at V and 1 base at J, with 11 bases between the two ends.

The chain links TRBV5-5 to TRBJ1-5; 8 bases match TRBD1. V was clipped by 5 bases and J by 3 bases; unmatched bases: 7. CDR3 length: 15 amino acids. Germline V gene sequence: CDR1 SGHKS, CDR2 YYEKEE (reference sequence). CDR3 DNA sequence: TGTGCCAGCAGGCCGACAGGGGTCGTCAATCAGCCCCAGCATTTT. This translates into CASRPTGVVNQPQHF.

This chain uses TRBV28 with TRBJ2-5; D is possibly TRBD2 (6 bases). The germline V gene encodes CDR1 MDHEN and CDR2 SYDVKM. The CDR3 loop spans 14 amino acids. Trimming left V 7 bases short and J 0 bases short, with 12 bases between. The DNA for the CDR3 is TGTGCCAGCAACCAACTAGCAGACCAAGAGACCCAGTACTTC. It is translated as CASNQLADQETQYF.

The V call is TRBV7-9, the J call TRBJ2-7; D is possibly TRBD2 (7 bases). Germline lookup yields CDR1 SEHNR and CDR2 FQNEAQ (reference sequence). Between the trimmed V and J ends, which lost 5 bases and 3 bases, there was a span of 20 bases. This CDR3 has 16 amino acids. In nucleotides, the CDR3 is TGTGCCAGCAGCCCCACCCGAGGGGGGGGAAGCTACGAGCAGTACTTC. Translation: CASSPTRGGGSYEQYF. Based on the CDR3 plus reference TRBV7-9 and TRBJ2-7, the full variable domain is DTGVSQNPRHKITKRGQNVTFRCDPISEHNRLYWYRQTLGQGPEFLTYFQNEAQLEKSRLLSDRFSAERPKGSFSTLEIQRTEQGDSAMYLCASSPTRGGGSYEQYFGPGTRLTVT.

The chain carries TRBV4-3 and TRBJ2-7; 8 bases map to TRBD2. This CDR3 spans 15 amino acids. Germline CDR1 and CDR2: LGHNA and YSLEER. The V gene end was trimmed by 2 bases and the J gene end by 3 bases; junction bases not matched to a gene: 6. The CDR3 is CASSQLRTSSYEQYF. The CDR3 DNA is TGCGCCAGCAGCCAATTGAGGACTAGCAGCTACGAGCAGTACTTC.

The CDR3 reads CASSQDRQGGSSGANVLTF. DNA of the CDR3: TGTGCCAGCAGCCAAGATAGGCAGGGAGGGAGCTCTGGGGCCAACGTCCTGACTTTC. The genes are TRBV4-2 and TRBJ2-6; 7 positions match TRBD2. This CDR3 region has 19 residues. Trimming removed 0 bases from V and 0 bases from J; junction bases left unmatched: 8. In germline, CDR1 is LGHNA, CDR2 YNFKEQ.

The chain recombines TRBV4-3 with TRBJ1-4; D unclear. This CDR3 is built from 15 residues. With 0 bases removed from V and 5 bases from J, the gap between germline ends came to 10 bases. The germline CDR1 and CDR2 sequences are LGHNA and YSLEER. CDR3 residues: CASSQDNSPNEKLFF. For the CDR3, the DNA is TGCGCCAGCAGCCAAGATAACAGCCCGAATGAAAAACTGTTTTTT.

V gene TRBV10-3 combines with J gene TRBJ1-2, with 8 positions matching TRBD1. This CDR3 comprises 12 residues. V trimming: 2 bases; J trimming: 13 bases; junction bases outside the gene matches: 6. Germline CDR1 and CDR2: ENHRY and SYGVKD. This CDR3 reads CAISERTGRTTF. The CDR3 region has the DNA TGTGCCATCAGTGAGAGGACAGGGAGAACCACCTTC.